This T cell receptor (beta chain) was recovered during a study of blood T cell repertoires in COVID-19. Study-level background: Whether acute or convalescent, the COVID-19 samples came from the United States, Italy and Spain.

CDR3 length: 15 residues. Germline V gene data show CDR1 as LGHNT and CDR2 as FRNRAP. V gave up 2 bases and J gave up 5 bases; unmatched junction bases: 5. The protocol was immunoSEQ multiplex PCR, while the TCRdb copy is restricted to in-frame clones and leaves out a portion. The data hold under 35,000 clones, with roughly 90% observed a single time. Sequencing was done on a sample of peripheral blood. The J gene is TRBJ1-5, the V gene TRBV12-5; 8 bases are shared with TRBD1. This TCR was sampled from a human donor in a cohort sampled during active COVID-19. CDR3 nucleotides: TGTGCTAGTGGTTTGAACAGGGGGGGTGATCAGCCCCAGCATTTT. It yields the protein CASGLNRGGDQPQHF.